Below, one T cell receptor (beta chain) is given with its context. The antigen remains undetermined. Healthy donors of bone marrow made up the group. This entry comes from a study of cytomegalovirus exposure and HLA in healthy donors. Whole-study findings and limits: TCR beta chains numbering some 160 were designated cytomegalovirus-associated. Most of the TCR beta V segments (in an earlier analysis) were productive either about 87% or about 30% of the time. For presence/absence analyses, sequencing depth was assumed to be roughly uniform across donors.

13 Jbeta primers and 60 Vbeta primers were used for the PCR. Profiled with immunoSEQ multiplex PCR; TCRdb holds only in-frame clones, not every one. Among roughly 140,000 clones listed, about 80% were seen once. V lost 6 bases and J 8 bases, leaving 8 bases between the germline ends. The CDR3 length is 10 residues. CDR1 SGHRS and CDR2 YFSETQ come from the germline V gene. The receptor's source is a man aged 40-49 years in good health and CMV-seropositive. Sequencing was carried out using PBMCs. The chain combines TRBV5-1 with TRBJ1-1; D gene uncertain. The CDR3 region has the DNA TGCGCCAGCAAGCGGCTCGAAGCTTTCTTT. It codes for CASKRLEAFF.